This TCR beta chain was profiled in a study of shared T cell receptors in the human thymus. The V end was cut by 3 bases, the J end by 1 base, with 12 bases between. CDR1 is MGHRA, CDR2 YSYEKL, per germline. The CDR3 length is 15 residues. The table lists this clone with a few counts. Produced via immunoSEQ multiplex PCR; TCRdb's table is partial and in-frame only. The table lists about 380,000 clones, approximately 95% of them singletons, with roughly 0.02% in the top ten. The receptor was derived from a human donor. This chain links TRBV4-1 with TRBJ1-2; maybe TRBD1 (5 bases). The sequencing input was thymocytes. CDR3 coding DNA: TGCGCCAGCAGCCACTCCAGGGTTCTTAACTATGGCTACACCTTC. This encodes CASSHSRVLNYGYTF.